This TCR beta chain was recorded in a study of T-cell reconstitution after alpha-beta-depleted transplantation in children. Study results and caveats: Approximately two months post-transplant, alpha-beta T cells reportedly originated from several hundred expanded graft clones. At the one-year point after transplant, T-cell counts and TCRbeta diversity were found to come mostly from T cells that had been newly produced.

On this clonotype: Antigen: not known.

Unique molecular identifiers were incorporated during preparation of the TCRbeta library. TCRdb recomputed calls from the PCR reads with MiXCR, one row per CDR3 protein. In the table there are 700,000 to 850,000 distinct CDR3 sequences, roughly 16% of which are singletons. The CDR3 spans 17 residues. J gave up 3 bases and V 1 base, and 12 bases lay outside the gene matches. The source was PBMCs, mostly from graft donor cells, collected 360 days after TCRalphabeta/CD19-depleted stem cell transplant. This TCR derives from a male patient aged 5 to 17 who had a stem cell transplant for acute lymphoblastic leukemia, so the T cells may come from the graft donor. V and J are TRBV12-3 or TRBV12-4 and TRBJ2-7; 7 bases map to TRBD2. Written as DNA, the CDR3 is TGTGCCAGCAGTTTAGGCCTGGGAGCGGGATGGGGCTACGAGCAGTACTTC. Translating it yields CASSLGLGAGWGYEQYF.